These 28 T cell receptor beta chains were all obtained from the same sample, sequenced in a study of T cell responses to AZD1222 COVID-19 vaccine. Data came from immunoSEQ multiplex PCR; TCRdb stores just in-frame clones and leaves some out. The sample lists around 130,000 clones, 80% to 90% seen once, with roughly 20% in the top ten. The source was peripheral blood, collected on day 0 of MenACWY control vaccination. Receptors originate from an adult in good health.

This clone was picked up one time. CDR3 loop: CASGAGQADSRSSYNEQFF. Here the CDR3 DNA reads TGTGCCAGTGGGGCCGGACAGGCCGACTCAAGGAGCTCCTACAATGAGCAGTTCTTC. The rearrangement joins TRBV7-8 to TRBJ2-1; 7 bases match TRBD1. The CDR3 totals 19 residues. CDR1 and CDR2 (germline): SGHVS, FQNEAQ. With 9 bases clipped from V and 0 bases from J, the junction kept 20 bases outside the gene matches. Filled out from reference TRBV7-8 and TRBJ2-1, the complete variable domain reads GAGVSQSPRYKVAKRGQDVALRCDPISGHVSLFWYQQALGQGPEFLTYFQNEAQLDKSGLPSDRFFAERPEGSVSTLKIQRTQQEDSAVYLCASGAGQADSRSSYNEQFFGPGTRLTVL.

The chain links TRBV30 to TRBJ2-5; TRBD2 might be the D (6 bases). CDR3 length equals 13 residues. Trimming took off 5 bases at V and 2 bases at J, with 12 bases between the two ends. Germline-derived CDR1 and CDR2 are GTSNPN and SVGIG (reference sequence). The DNA of the CDR3 is TGTGCCTGGCAAGGGACTCCTCAAGAGACCCAGTACTTC. This translates into CAWQGTPQETQYF.

The V gene is TRBV18, the J gene TRBJ1-5; tentatively, D is TRBD1 (5 bases). Trimming cost V 1 base and J 8 bases, with 9 bases left between them. Germline-derived CDR1 and CDR2 are KGHSH and LQKENI. CDR3 length: 13 residues. The CDR3 nucleotides read TGTGCCAGCTCACCACGGGGGGAAGAGCCCCAGCATTTT. Its translation is CASSPRGEEPQHF.

The rearrangement links TRBV2 to TRBJ2-7; D remains ambiguous. V was trimmed by 2 bases and J by 2 bases, leaving 13 bases between them. Germline CDR1 is SNHLY and CDR2 is FYNNEI. CDR3 length equals 15 residues. The CDR3: CASSEMDAGPYEQYF. The CDR3 nucleotides are TGTGCCAGCAGTGAAATGGATGCTGGGCCCTACGAGCAGTACTTC.

This chain uses TRBV12-5 with TRBJ2-1; 12 positions match TRBD1. CDR1 is LGHNT, CDR2 FRNRAP, per germline. Losses at the gene ends were 2 bases for V and 8 bases for J; bases not matched to a gene: 10. The CDR3 is 17 residues long. The CDR3 DNA sequence: TGTGCTAGTGGTTTGAGTTTCGGGGACAGGGGGCCGGATGAGCAGTTCTTC. It translates to CASGLSFGDRGPDEQFF.

The J gene is TRBJ2-6, the V gene TRBV6-5; the D is unclear. The CDR3 totals 15 residues. Trimming took 4 bases from V and 0 from J, leaving 7 bases between them. The V gene's germline CDR1 is MNHEY and CDR2 SVGAGI. The CDR3 region is CASSSLASGANVLTF. CDR3 DNA sequence: TGTGCCAGCAGTTCCTTAGCCTCTGGGGCCAACGTCCTGACTTTC.

The CDR3 is CASSPRVDTEAFF. In DNA, the CDR3 is TGTGCCAGCAGCCCGCGGGTAGACACTGAAGCTTTCTTT. V is TRBV7-3 and J is TRBJ1-1; D unresolved. V gave up 5 bases and J gave up 3 bases, with 10 bases separating them. CDR1 and CDR2 (germline): SGHTA, FQGTGA. This CDR3 comprises 13 residues.

The CDR3 DNA is TGTGCCAGTAGTCCTGGGACTAGCGGAACCTACGAGCAGTACTTC. Its translation is CASSPGTSGTYEQYF. The rearrangement joins TRBV19 to TRBJ2-7, with 11 positions matching TRBD2. Trimming took 5 bases from V and 2 from J; bases not matched to a gene: 5. The CDR3 is 15 residues long. CDR1 is LNHDA, CDR2 SQIVND, per germline (reference sequence).

There are a few counts of this clone. This rearrangement joins TRBV2 to TRBJ2-5, with 7 positions matching TRBD2. The length of the CDR3 is 15 residues. The germline gives CDR1 SNHLY, CDR2 FYNNEI. V lost 4 bases, J lost 5 bases, and 10 bases stayed unmatched. CDR3 in DNA: TGTGCCAGCAGTGGGCGGGGGATGACGACCGAGACCCAGTACTTC. Translation: CASSGRGMTTETQYF. Complete variable domain (other parts from reference TRBV2 and TRBJ2-5): EPEVTQTPSHQVTQMGQEVILRCVPISNHLYFYWYRQILGQKVEFLVSFYNNEISEKSEIFDDQFSVERPDGSNFTLKIRSTKLEDSAMYFCASSGRGMTTETQYFGPGTRLLVL.

The rearrangement uses TRBV9 and TRBJ2-2, with D possibly matching TRBD1 (6 bases). V dropped 4 bases and J dropped 1 base, with 14 bases sitting between them. The germline gives CDR1 SGDLS, CDR2 YYNGEE. The length of the CDR3 is 16 residues. Written as DNA, the CDR3 is TGTGCCAGCAGCCCCCGAAGGGGACAGAACACCGGGGAGCTGTTTTTT. Translating it yields CASSPRRGQNTGELFF. Drawing the rest from reference TRBV9 and TRBJ2-2, the complete variable domain is DSGVTQTPKHLITATGQRVTLRCSPRSGDLSVYWYQQSLDQGLQFLIQYYNGEERAKGNILERFSAQQFPDLHSELNLSSLELGDSALYFCASSPRRGQNTGELFFGEGSRLTVL.

The rearrangement uses TRBV11-2 and TRBJ1-6; D gene unclear. The CDR3 has 14 amino acids. Germline assignment: CDR1 SGHAT and CDR2 FQNNGV. Trimming took 1 base from V and 11 from J, leaving 12 bases between them. CDR3 coding DNA: TGTGCCAGCAGCTTAGTTGGTCCTTCGGCACCCCTCCACTTT. It is translated as CASSLVGPSAPLHF.

This rearrangement joins TRBV9 to TRBJ2-6; 9 bases map to TRBD1. CDR1 and CDR2 (germline): SGDLS, YYNGEE. The length of the CDR3 is 16 residues. The trim removed 5 bases at V and 3 bases at J, leaving 6 bases unmatched. Here the CDR3 DNA reads TGTGCCAGCAGTCAACAGGGGGCGCTTGGGGCCAACGTCCTGACTTTC. Amino acids: CASSQQGALGANVLTF.

The rearrangement links TRBV29-1 to TRBJ1-2, with D tentatively TRBD1 (6 bases). CDR1 is SQVTM, CDR2 ANQGSEA, per germline. The CDR3 sequence is 13 residues long. The V end was cut by 4 bases, the J end by 7 bases, with 16 bases between. The CDR3 nucleotides read TGCAGCGTTGGAGACAGGAGGTCAGCTGGCTACACCTTC. It is translated as CSVGDRRSAGYTF.

The genes are TRBV5-4 and TRBJ2-3; no clear D gene. This CDR3 is built from 12 residues. Germline V gene sequence: CDR1 SGHNT, CDR2 YYREEE (reference sequence). The germline V and J ends were trimmed by 5 bases and 6 bases, with 10 bases remaining between them. CDR3 protein: CASRVDADTQYF. The CDR3 DNA is TGTGCCAGCAGAGTGGACGCGGATACGCAGTATTTT. Looking up the rest from reference TRBV5-4 and TRBJ2-3 gives the full variable domain: ETGVTQSPTHLIKTRGQQVTLRCSSQSGHNTVSWYQQALGQGPQFIFQYYREEENGRGNFPPRFSGLQFPNYSSELNVNALELDDSALYLCASRVDADTQYFGPGTRLTVL.

The CDR3 region is CASSKGTGRVSNQPQHF. DNA for the CDR3: TGTGCCAGCAGTAAAGGGACAGGGAGGGTAAGCAATCAGCCCCAGCATTTT. V gene TRBV28 combines with J gene TRBJ1-5; the match to TRBD1 covers 9 bases. The V gene's germline CDR1 is MDHEN and CDR2 SYDVKM. The CDR3 is 17 residues long. V shed 5 bases and J 1 base; nucleotides not matched to a gene: 9.

In this sample, this clone turned up a few times. The V call is TRBV7-6, the J call TRBJ2-1, with D maybe TRBD2 (7 bases). V lost 4 bases and J lost 10, with 20 bases in between. CDR1 and CDR2 from the germline V gene are SGHVS and FNYEAQ. The CDR3 has 15 amino acids. CDR3 nucleotide sequence: TGTGCCAGCAGCTCGGTGGGAGGGGGACGGCGAGAGCAGTTCTTC. It is translated as CASSSVGGGRREQFF.

The rearrangement joins TRBV4-1 to TRBJ1-1; the D gene is possibly TRBD1 (5 bases). The germline V gene has CDR1 MGHRA and CDR2 YSYEKL. CDR3 length: 15 residues. The germline V and J ends were trimmed by 4 bases and 1 base, with 13 bases remaining between them. The CDR3 protein is CASSLTGAGNTEAFF. In DNA form, the CDR3 reads TGCGCCAGCAGCCTCACTGGGGCTGGGAACACTGAAGCTTTCTTT.

The chain carries TRBV19 and TRBJ1-1, with TRBD1 identical over 8 bases. Trimming took 9 bases from V and 8 from J; bases not matched to a gene: 11. CDR3 length: 13 amino acids. CDR1 and CDR2 (germline): LNHDA, SQIVND (reference sequence). Here the CDR3 DNA reads TGTGCCAGCGCTCGTGGACAGGGTGGGGAAGCTTTCTTT. This gives the protein CASARGQGGEAFF.

This chain joins TRBV2 and TRBJ2-1; D not certain. The germline gives CDR1 SNHLY, CDR2 FYNNEI. The CDR3 has 12 amino acids. Trimming took 7 bases from V and 10 from J, leaving 14 bases between them. The CDR3 loop reads CASMYPGPEQFF. CDR3 bases: TGTGCCAGCATGTATCCGGGCCCAGAGCAGTTCTTC.

This clone was counted at least ten times. The rearrangement joins TRBV6-2 or TRBV6-3 to TRBJ2-1; 11 bases match TRBD2. The V gene's germline CDR1 is MNHEY and CDR2 SVGEGT. The CDR3 extends over 15 amino acids. J gave up 8 bases and V 6 bases, and 9 bases lay outside the gene matches. CDR3 nucleotide sequence: TGTGCCAGCAGCCTACTAGCGGGAGTCATAGATGAGCAGTTCTTC. Protein sequence: CASSLLAGVIDEQFF.

The chain joins TRBV2 to TRBJ2-5; the D gene is possibly TRBD1 (6 bases). Germline CDR1 and CDR2: SNHLY and FYNNEI. The CDR3 sequence is 15 residues long. Trimming removed 2 bases from V and 2 bases from J, with 12 bases in between. Here the CDR3 reads CASSESRGEQETQYF. Here the CDR3 DNA reads TGTGCCAGCAGTGAATCCAGGGGTGAACAAGAGACCCAGTACTTC.

A single count supports this clone. The chain has TRBV7-8 and TRBJ1-1; TRBD1 aligns across 8 bases. This CDR3 contains 19 residues. Losses at the gene ends were 1 base for V and 4 bases for J; bases not matched to a gene: 17. The germline CDR1 and CDR2 sequences are SGHVS and FQNEAQ. The CDR3 DNA is TGTGCCAGCAGCTTAGGGTTTCGGCAGGGGGCGCGAATGGTCACTGAAGCTTTCTTT. Protein product: CASSLGFRQGARMVTEAFF.

In this sample, this clone turned up a few times. This rearrangement joins TRBV11-1 to TRBJ2-7; possibly TRBD1 for D (5 bases). The V gene lost 2 bases and the J gene lost 6 bases, with 8 bases spanning the gap. CDR1 and CDR2 (germline): SGHAT, FQDESV (reference sequence). This CDR3 is 12 amino acids long. The CDR3 protein is CASSLLGVEQYF. The CDR3 region has the DNA TGTGCCAGCAGCTTATTAGGGGTCGAGCAGTACTTC.

The chain couples TRBV28 to TRBJ1-6, with a possible D match to TRBD1 (5 bases). This CDR3 contains 14 residues. The V gene lost 3 bases and the J gene lost 3 bases, with 6 bases spanning the gap. Germline assignment: CDR1 MDHEN and CDR2 SYDVKM. CDR3 sequence reads: CASSLGGYNSPLHF. CDR3 DNA: TGTGCCAGCAGTTTGGGGGGCTATAATTCACCCCTCCACTTT.

The chain uses TRBV18 and TRBJ1-4, with D maybe TRBD1 (5 bases). CDR1 and CDR2 from the germline V gene are KGHSH and LQKENI. Trimming left V 3 bases short and J 2 bases short, with 16 bases between. The CDR3 totals 17 residues. DNA of the CDR3: TGTGCCAGCTCACCGGGGCCAACAGCAGTCACTAATGAAAAACTGTTTTTT. Translated: CASSPGPTAVTNEKLFF.

The chain has TRBV24-1 and TRBJ2-3; 7 bases are a match to TRBD2. The V and J ends lost 0 bases and 1 base, in that order; junction bases with no gene match: 6. Germline values: CDR1 KGHDR, CDR2 SFDVKD. The CDR3 covers 17 residues. CDR3 sequence (DNA): TGTGCCACCAGTGATTTGGGGTCTAGCGGAGGCACAGATACGCAGTATTTT. It specifies CATSDLGSSGGTDTQYF.

This clone was seen more than once but under ten times. The chain couples TRBV2 to TRBJ2-7; 7 bases line up with TRBD1. V lost 1 base to trimming and J lost 4 bases; unmatched junction nucleotides: 1. The germline CDR1 and CDR2 sequences are SNHLY and FYNNEI. This CDR3 has 13 amino acids. CDR3 sequence (DNA): TGTGCCAGCAGTGAAGACAGGGGTTACGAGCAGTACTTC. Translating it yields CASSEDRGYEQYF.

V is TRBV7-2 and J is TRBJ2-7; D is perhaps TRBD1 (6 bases). Per the germline V gene, CDR1 is SGHTA and CDR2 is FQGNSA. Trimming pared 2 bases from V and 6 bases from J, leaving 14 bases between. CDR3 length equals 14 residues. CDR3 loop: CASSLRDITLEQYF. CDR3 nucleotides: TGTGCCAGCAGCTTAAGGGACATAACTCTCGAGCAGTACTTC.